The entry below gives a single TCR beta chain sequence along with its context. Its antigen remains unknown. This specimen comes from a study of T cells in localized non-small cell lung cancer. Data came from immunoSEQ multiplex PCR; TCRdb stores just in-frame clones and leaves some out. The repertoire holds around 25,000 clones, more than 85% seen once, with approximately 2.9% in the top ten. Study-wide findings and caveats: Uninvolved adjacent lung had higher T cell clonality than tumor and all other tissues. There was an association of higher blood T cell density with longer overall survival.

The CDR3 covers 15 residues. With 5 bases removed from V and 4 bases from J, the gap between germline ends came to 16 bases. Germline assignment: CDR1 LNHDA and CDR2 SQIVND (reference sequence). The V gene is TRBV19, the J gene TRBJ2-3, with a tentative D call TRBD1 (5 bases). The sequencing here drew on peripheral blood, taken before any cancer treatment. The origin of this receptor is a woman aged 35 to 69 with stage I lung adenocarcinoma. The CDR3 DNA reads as TGTGCCAGTAGTGTTCCACAGGCAGGTGCAGATACGCAGTATTTT. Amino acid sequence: CASSVPQAGADTQYF.